This is a list of T cell receptor beta chains from one sample in a study of cytomegalovirus exposure and HLA in healthy donors. Generated by immunoSEQ multiplex PCR, the TCRdb table keeps only in-frame clones and is missing some. The data show under 200,000 clones, approximately 96% seen once. Sequenced material: PBMCs. All receptors come from a woman aged 18 to 35 in good health and CMV-seronegative. Each CDR3 is given without its conserved first and last residue. Fields, in order: V gene, J gene, D gene, CDR3 length, CDR3 protein. D genes are given only for firm matches.

TRBV5-8	TRBJ1-2	.	10	ASSRDIYGYT
TRBV5-4	TRBJ2-1	.	11	ASSLASLAVTI
TRBV30	TRBJ1-2	TRBD1	14	AWSVPGQGSHYGYT
TRBV19	TRBJ2-2	TRBD1	12	ASRDRGQGGELF
TRBV25-1	TRBJ1-3	TRBD1	15	ASSDHRGTVSGNTIY
TRBV5-1	TRBJ1-2	TRBD1	12	ASSPDGQGGGYT
TRBV5-4	TRBJ2-2	TRBD1	14	ASSLGGTGGHGELF
TRBV7-2	TRBJ2-7	.	11	ASSALVQGEQY
TRBV19	TRBJ1-5	.	11	ASSIGAHQPQH
TRBV7-2	TRBJ2-3	TRBD2	13	ASSLIAGAADTQY
TRBV7-2	TRBJ2-3	.	10	ASSLAGVGWY
TRBV5-5	TRBJ1-2	.	14	ASSWATVPLEDGYT
TRBV7-7	TRBJ2-5	.	11	ASSSSREETQY
TRBV13	TRBJ2-2	.	12	ASSQRQDPGELF
TRBV29-1	TRBJ2-5	.	13	SVEDLVRGRETQY
TRBV5-6	TRBJ1-2	.	11	ASSHRGALGYT
TRBV7-3	TRBJ2-5	TRBD1	11	ASGQGATETQY
TRBV5-1	TRBJ2-1	TRBD2	10	ASSLGEGRQF
TRBV6-6	TRBJ2-3	TRBD2	13	ASSYPAGLTDTQY
TRBV7-2	TRBJ2-6	.	17	ASSLSKGLVSTGANVLT
TRBV5-4	TRBJ1-2	.	12	ASSLQGGNYGYT
TRBV2	TRBJ2-3	.	11	ASREDSKGSQY
TRBV7-3	TRBJ1-2	.	13	AIVLKAGTVKGYT
TRBV11-2	TRBJ1-2	.	13	ASSLGIGRDYGYT
TRBV4-1	TRBJ2-3	TRBD2	16	ASSQGLAGGESTDTQY
TRBV5-1	TRBJ2-3	.	12	ASRWSGYTDTQY
TRBV2	TRBJ1-1	.	12	ASRDPKRDTSGF
TRBV4-1	TRBJ2-2	TRBD2	15	ASSQDRLAGETGELF
TRBV11-2	TRBJ2-2	TRBD2	16	ASSLSGGGYTNTGELF
TRBV19	TRBJ2-7	.	11	ASSIGQSYEQY
TRBV13	TRBJ1-1	TRBD1	15	ASSSGQGLILNTEAF
TRBV11-3	TRBJ2-3	TRBD2	14	ASSLGTSGFTDTQY
TRBV10-1	TRBJ2-7	.	11	ASSEGLYYEQY
TRBV5-4	TRBJ1-2	.	11	ASSPTGFYGYT
TRBV19	TRBJ1-2	TRBD1	12	ASRRQGLDYGYT
TRBV5-8	TRBJ2-5	TRBD2	13	ASSLKRGFQETQY
TRBV9	TRBJ1-1	.	14	ASSVVGRTVNTEAF
TRBV9	TRBJ2-5	TRBD2	11	ASSVRGGETQY
TRBV19	TRBJ2-3	TRBD1	13	ASTDRDRSTDTQY
TRBV5-8	TRBJ1-6	TRBD1	14	ASSLATGVRNSPLH
TRBV6-9	TRBJ2-1	TRBD1	11	ASTGAEGNEQF
TRBV6-6	TRBJ2-1	.	14	ASSYSGGSSYNEQF
TRBV4-1	TRBJ2-4	TRBD2	18	ASSQVVLAGEFTAKNIQY
TRBV5-6	TRBJ1-1	TRBD1	14	ASSPRVNRGSTEAF
TRBV18	TRBJ1-6	.	13	ASSPGPTSNSPLH
TRBV9	TRBJ2-1	TRBD2	15	ASSFRTSGGSYNEQF
TRBV27	TRBJ1-6	TRBD1	12	ASSWGQLNSPLH
TRBV7-2	TRBJ1-1	.	12	ASSFSRVSDLAF